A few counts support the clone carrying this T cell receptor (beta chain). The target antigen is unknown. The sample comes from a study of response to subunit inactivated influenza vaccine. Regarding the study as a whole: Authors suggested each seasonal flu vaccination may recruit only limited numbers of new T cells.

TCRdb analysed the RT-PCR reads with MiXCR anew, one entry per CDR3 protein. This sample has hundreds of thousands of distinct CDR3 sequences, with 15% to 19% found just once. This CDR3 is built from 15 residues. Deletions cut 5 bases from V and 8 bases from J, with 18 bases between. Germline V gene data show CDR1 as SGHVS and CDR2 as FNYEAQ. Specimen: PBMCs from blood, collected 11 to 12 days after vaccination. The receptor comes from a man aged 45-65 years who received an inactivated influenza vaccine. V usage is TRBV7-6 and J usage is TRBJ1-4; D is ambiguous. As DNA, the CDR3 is TGTGCCAGCAGCCCGGTAGGGAGCCGGTGGGAAAAACTGTTTTTT. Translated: CASSPVGSRWEKLFF. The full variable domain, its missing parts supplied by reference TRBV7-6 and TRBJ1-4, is GAGVSQSPRYKVTKRGQDVALRCDPISGHVSLYWYRQALGQGPEFLTYFNYEAQQDKSGLPNDRFSAERPEGSISTLTIQRTEQRDSAMYRCASSPVGSRWEKLFFGSGTQLSVL.